A selection of T cell receptor beta chains follows, all from one sample in a study of T cell responses to AZD1222 COVID-19 vaccine. The repertoire was sequenced with immunoSEQ multiplex PCR; TCRdb's copy has only in-frame clones and lacks some. The sample has 150,000 or so clones, more than 75% seen once. The material was peripheral blood, obtained 28 days after the second AZD1222 dose. All receptors come from an adult who received the AZD1222 COVID-19 vaccine. CDR3s include the opening cysteine and the closing phenylalanine or tryptophan. Each record gives: CDR3 protein, CDR3 DNA, clone size, V gene, J gene, D gene. D genes are given only for firm matches. Size is stated for part of the rows, as once, few or many counts, or as a class when the clone is expanded.

CDR3 protein: CASSDSYEQYF
CDR3 DNA: TGTGCCAGTAGTGATAGCTACGAGCAGTACTTC
clone size: few
V gene: TRBV19
J gene: TRBJ2-7
D gene: .

CDR3 protein: CASSMGGPWAGDGYTF
CDR3 DNA: TGTGCCAGCAGCATGGGGGGTCCCTGGGCCGGGGATGGCTACACCTTC
clone size: .
V gene: TRBV28
J gene: TRBJ1-2
D gene: .

CDR3 protein: CASSGESAYNEQFF
CDR3 DNA: TGTGCCAGCAGCGGGGAGTCAGCCTACAATGAGCAGTTCTTC
clone size: .
V gene: TRBV2
J gene: TRBJ2-1
D gene: .

CDR3 protein: CASRDGLADLTDTQYF
CDR3 DNA: TGCGCCAGCAGGGACGGACTAGCGGACCTCACAGATACGCAGTATTTT
clone size: few
V gene: TRBV10-1
J gene: TRBJ2-3
D gene: TRBD2

CDR3 protein: CASRPPGQYYYEQYF
CDR3 DNA: TGTGCCAGCAGACCGCCGGGACAGTACTACTACGAGCAGTACTTC
clone size: .
V gene: TRBV28
J gene: TRBJ2-7
D gene: TRBD1

CDR3 protein: CASSLALGKNTEAFF
CDR3 DNA: TGTGCCAGCAGCTTAGCGTTGGGGAAGAACACTGAAGCTTTCTTT
clone size: .
V gene: TRBV7-9
J gene: TRBJ1-1
D gene: .

CDR3 protein: CSLRQGDYGYTF
CDR3 DNA: TGCAGCCTTCGGCAGGGCGATTATGGCTACACCTTC
clone size: .
V gene: TRBV29-1
J gene: TRBJ1-2
D gene: .

CDR3 protein: CASYSGVRGEQYF
CDR3 DNA: TGTGCCAGTTATAGCGGGGTCAGGGGAGAGCAGTACTTC
clone size: .
V gene: TRBV5-5
J gene: TRBJ2-7
D gene: TRBD2

CDR3 protein: CASSFGGNTGELFF
CDR3 DNA: TGTGCCAGCAGCTTTGGGGGCAACACCGGGGAGCTGTTTTTT
clone size: .
V gene: TRBV5-5
J gene: TRBJ2-2
D gene: .

CDR3 protein: CASSQSSARVETQYF
CDR3 DNA: TGCGCCAGCAGCCAAAGCTCAGCACGAGTTGAGACCCAGTACTTC
clone size: .
V gene: TRBV4-1
J gene: TRBJ2-5
D gene: .

CDR3 protein: CASVGASDRNLYNEQFF
CDR3 DNA: TGTGCCAGCGTAGGGGCCTCGGACAGAAATCTTTACAATGAGCAGTTCTTC
clone size: .
V gene: TRBV25-1
J gene: TRBJ2-1
D gene: .

CDR3 protein: CASSLQGPRQPQHF
CDR3 DNA: TGTGCCAGCAGCTTACAGGGGCCCAGGCAGCCCCAGCATTTT
clone size: .
V gene: TRBV11-3
J gene: TRBJ1-5
D gene: .

CDR3 protein: CASSGGHNQPQHF
CDR3 DNA: TGCGCCAGCAGCGGTGGACATAATCAGCCCCAGCATTTT
clone size: few
V gene: TRBV5-1
J gene: TRBJ1-5
D gene: .

CDR3 protein: CASSLFGTDTQYF
CDR3 DNA: TGTGCCAGCAGCTTGTTTGGTACAGATACGCAGTATTTT
clone size: .
V gene: TRBV7-3
J gene: TRBJ2-3
D gene: .

CDR3 protein: CASSPRSGTGYTF
CDR3 DNA: TGTGCCAGCTCACCACGGTCAGGTACCGGCTACACCTTC
clone size: .
V gene: TRBV18
J gene: TRBJ1-2
D gene: .

CDR3 protein: CGCTGGQQVVETQYF
CDR3 DNA: TGTGGATGCACAGGGGGGCAACAGGTTGTGGAGACCCAGTACTTC
clone size: .
V gene: TRBV5-8
J gene: TRBJ2-5
D gene: TRBD1

CDR3 protein: CATMTGGHNEQFF
CDR3 DNA: TGTGCCACCATGACAGGGGGTCACAATGAGCAGTTCTTC
clone size: .
V gene: TRBV24-1
J gene: TRBJ2-1
D gene: TRBD1

CDR3 protein: CASSLVRRQSTNEKLFF
CDR3 DNA: TGTGCCAGCAGCTTGGTTCGCCGGCAATCGACTAATGAAAAACTGTTTTTT
clone size: once
V gene: TRBV5-6
J gene: TRBJ1-4
D gene: .

CDR3 protein: CASSQDPQYNEQFF
CDR3 DNA: TGTGCCAGCAGCCAAGATCCGCAGTACAATGAGCAGTTCTTC
clone size: .
V gene: TRBV3-1/TRBV3-2
J gene: TRBJ2-1
D gene: .

CDR3 protein: CASSYARTDSPLHF
CDR3 DNA: TGTGCCAGCAGTTACGCCAGGACGGATTCACCCCTCCACTTT
clone size: .
V gene: TRBV6-6
J gene: TRBJ1-6
D gene: .

CDR3 protein: CASSAGFTNEKLFF
CDR3 DNA: TGTGCCAGCTCGGCAGGGTTCACTAATGAAAAACTGTTTTTT
clone size: once
V gene: TRBV18
J gene: TRBJ1-4
D gene: .

CDR3 protein: CASSPPDRVWDSYNEQFF
CDR3 DNA: TGTGCCAGCTCACCACCGGACAGGGTTTGGGACTCCTACAATGAGCAGTTCTTC
clone size: medium-sized
V gene: TRBV18
J gene: TRBJ2-1
D gene: TRBD1

CDR3 protein: CSVFRQGSGNTIYF
CDR3 DNA: TGCAGCGTTTTTAGACAGGGCTCTGGAAACACCATATATTTT
clone size: .
V gene: TRBV29-1
J gene: TRBJ1-3
D gene: TRBD1

CDR3 protein: CASSLRVHGYTF
CDR3 DNA: TGTGCCAGCAGTTTACGGGTCCATGGCTACACCTTC
clone size: .
V gene: TRBV28
J gene: TRBJ1-2
D gene: .

CDR3 protein: CASSLKDIQYF
CDR3 DNA: TGTGCCAGCAGCTTGAAAGACATTCAGTACTTC
clone size: .
V gene: TRBV5-4
J gene: TRBJ2-4
D gene: .

CDR3 protein: CASSVEGIGNTIYF
CDR3 DNA: TGTGCCAGCAGCGTAGAGGGCATCGGAAACACCATATATTTT
clone size: .
V gene: TRBV9
J gene: TRBJ1-3
D gene: .

CDR3 protein: CASSLRGRGGEQFF
CDR3 DNA: TGTGCCAGCAGCTTGCGGGGAAGGGGAGGTGAGCAGTTCTTC
clone size: few
V gene: TRBV5-6
J gene: TRBJ2-1
D gene: .

CDR3 protein: CASSDSTGPGYGYTF
CDR3 DNA: TGTGCCAGCAGTGATTCGACAGGGCCTGGTTATGGCTACACCTTC
clone size: .
V gene: TRBV2
J gene: TRBJ1-2
D gene: TRBD1

CDR3 protein: CASSLGDRLGEQYF
CDR3 DNA: TGTGCCAGCAGCTTAGGCGACAGGCTGGGGGAGCAGTACTTC
clone size: .
V gene: TRBV7-9
J gene: TRBJ2-7
D gene: .

CDR3 protein: CASSSGTDSSYNEQFF
CDR3 DNA: TGTGCCAGCAGCTCCGGGACGGACAGCTCCTACAATGAGCAGTTCTTC
clone size: .
V gene: TRBV11-3
J gene: TRBJ2-1
D gene: .

CDR3 protein: CASNYPGQSNEKLFF
CDR3 DNA: TGTGCCAGCAACTACCCGGGACAGTCTAATGAAAAACTGTTTTTT
clone size: .
V gene: TRBV6-5
J gene: TRBJ1-4
D gene: TRBD1

CDR3 protein: CASSPGTLNEQFF
CDR3 DNA: TGTGCCAGCAGCCCCGGGACCCTAAATGAGCAGTTCTTC
clone size: .
V gene: TRBV7-3
J gene: TRBJ2-1
D gene: .

CDR3 protein: CASSYNGVSSYEQYF
CDR3 DNA: TGTGCCAGCAGTTACAACGGGGTGAGCTCCTACGAGCAGTACTTC
clone size: .
V gene: TRBV6-5
J gene: TRBJ2-7
D gene: .

CDR3 protein: CASRGTSGPFYEQYF
CDR3 DNA: TGTGCCAGCAGGGGGACTAGCGGGCCTTTCTACGAGCAGTACTTC
clone size: .
V gene: TRBV6-5
J gene: TRBJ2-7
D gene: TRBD2

CDR3 protein: CASSRGDNNEQFF
CDR3 DNA: TGCGCCAGCAGCAGGGGGGACAACAATGAGCAGTTCTTC
clone size: few
V gene: TRBV5-1
J gene: TRBJ2-1
D gene: .

CDR3 protein: CASGQQGADTQYF
CDR3 DNA: TGTGCCAGCGGACAACAGGGGGCAGATACGCAGTATTTT
clone size: .
V gene: TRBV12-3/TRBV12-4
J gene: TRBJ2-3
D gene: TRBD1

CDR3 protein: CASGGVPNTEAFF
CDR3 DNA: TGTGCCAGCGGAGGGGTTCCGAACACTGAAGCTTTCTTT
clone size: .
V gene: TRBV6-5
J gene: TRBJ1-1
D gene: .

CDR3 protein: CASSVRDRGPEAFF
CDR3 DNA: TGTGCCAGCAGCGTCCGGGACAGGGGCCCCGAAGCTTTCTTT
clone size: .
V gene: TRBV5-4
J gene: TRBJ1-1
D gene: TRBD1

CDR3 protein: CASSLGLETQYF
CDR3 DNA: TGTGCCAGCAGCTTAGGGCTGGAGACCCAGTACTTC
clone size: .
V gene: TRBV7-9
J gene: TRBJ2-5
D gene: .

CDR3 protein: CASEGAYTGELFF
CDR3 DNA: TGTGCCAGCGAGGGGGCCTACACCGGGGAGCTGTTTTTT
clone size: .
V gene: TRBV6-5
J gene: TRBJ2-2
D gene: TRBD1

CDR3 protein: CASSPDRWALEQYF
CDR3 DNA: TGTGCCAGCAGTCCTGATCGATGGGCCTTAGAGCAGTACTTC
clone size: .
V gene: TRBV7-2
J gene: TRBJ2-7
D gene: .

CDR3 protein: CASSLFQYQETQYF
CDR3 DNA: TGTGCCAGCAGCTTATTTCAGTACCAAGAGACCCAGTACTTC
clone size: .
V gene: TRBV7-9
J gene: TRBJ2-5
D gene: .

CDR3 protein: CASGLAGRRTEAFF
CDR3 DNA: TGTGCCAGCGGTCTCGCAGGACGGCGGACTGAAGCTTTCTTT
clone size: .
V gene: TRBV2
J gene: TRBJ1-1
D gene: .

CDR3 protein: CASSLSGLVVYF
CDR3 DNA: TGTGCCAGCAGCTTAAGTGGGCTAGTGGTGTACTTT
clone size: .
V gene: TRBV7-2
J gene: TRBJ2-4
D gene: .

CDR3 protein: CASSTLYGNTIYF
CDR3 DNA: TGCGCCAGCAGCACCCTCTATGGAAACACCATATATTTT
clone size: .
V gene: TRBV5-1
J gene: TRBJ1-3
D gene: .

CDR3 protein: CSPPANQPQHF
CDR3 DNA: TGCAGCCCCCCCGCGAATCAGCCCCAGCATTTT
clone size: few
V gene: TRBV29-1
J gene: TRBJ1-5
D gene: .

CDR3 protein: CASSLDLKPIAGESSGANVLTF
CDR3 DNA: TGTGCCAGCAGCTTAGACCTGAAGCCTATAGCGGGAGAGAGCTCTGGGGCCAACGTCCTGACTTTC
clone size: .
V gene: TRBV11-3
J gene: TRBJ2-6
D gene: TRBD2

CDR3 protein: CASSTGTGFYGYTF
CDR3 DNA: TGTGCCAGCAGCACCGGGACAGGGTTTTATGGCTACACCTTC
clone size: .
V gene: TRBV3-1/TRBV3-2
J gene: TRBJ1-2
D gene: TRBD1

CDR3 protein: CATSVGSYNEQFF
CDR3 DNA: TGTGCCACCAGTGTGGGCTCCTACAATGAGCAGTTCTTC
clone size: .
V gene: TRBV24-1
J gene: TRBJ2-1
D gene: .

CDR3 protein: CAWEERVRGEKLFF
CDR3 DNA: TGTGCCTGGGAAGAACGGGTCCGGGGTGAAAAACTGTTTTTT
clone size: .
V gene: TRBV30
J gene: TRBJ1-4
D gene: .

CDR3 protein: CASSLPGATEAFF
CDR3 DNA: TGTGCCAGCAGTCTCCCGGGGGCCACTGAAGCTTTCTTT
clone size: .
V gene: TRBV28
J gene: TRBJ1-1
D gene: .

CDR3 protein: CASSQAGTSYTDTQYF
CDR3 DNA: TGTGCCAGCAGCCAAGCCGGGACTAGCTACACAGATACGCAGTATTTT
clone size: .
V gene: TRBV3-1/TRBV3-2
J gene: TRBJ2-3
D gene: TRBD2

CDR3 protein: CASSETRGIGNTIYF
CDR3 DNA: TGTGCCAGCAGCGAGACCAGGGGTATCGGAAACACCATATATTTT
clone size: .
V gene: TRBV5-4
J gene: TRBJ1-3
D gene: .

CDR3 protein: CASSLDFYNSPLHF
CDR3 DNA: TGCGCCAGCAGCTTGGACTTCTATAATTCACCCCTCCACTTT
clone size: .
V gene: TRBV5-1
J gene: TRBJ1-6
D gene: .

CDR3 protein: CASSPPGESQPQHF
CDR3 DNA: TGTGCCAGCAGTCCTCCCGGAGAAAGCCAGCCCCAGCATTTT
clone size: .
V gene: TRBV28
J gene: TRBJ1-5
D gene: .

CDR3 protein: CASSVGGRSSYNSPLHF
CDR3 DNA: TGTGCCAGCAGTGTCGGGGGGCGAAGCTCCTATAATTCACCCCTCCACTTT
clone size: .
V gene: TRBV6-1
J gene: TRBJ1-6
D gene: .

CDR3 protein: CAISDHYEQYF
CDR3 DNA: TGTGCCATCAGTGACCACTACGAGCAGTACTTC
clone size: .
V gene: TRBV10-3
J gene: TRBJ2-7
D gene: .